This T cell receptor beta chain originates from a study of cytomegalovirus exposure and HLA in healthy donors. 60 Vbeta and 13 Jbeta primers were used in PCR. Method: immunoSEQ multiplex PCR; TCRdb's copy keeps in-frame clones and lacks some. The sample's table shows roughly 42,000 clones. Per the germline V gene, CDR1 is MGHDK and CDR2 is SYGVNS. V lost 0 bases and J lost 1, with 15 bases in between. This CDR3 region has 17 residues. This TCR derives from a man aged 25 to 40 in good health and CMV-seronegative. Sequences were obtained from PBMCs. V is TRBV25-1 and J is TRBJ1-1, with D maybe TRBD1 (5 bases). The CDR3 spells CASSEYRGGERNTEAFF. The CDR3 nucleotides read TGTGCCAGCAGTGAATACCGTGGAGGGGAACGGAACACTGAAGCTTTCTTT.